This record covers a single T cell receptor (beta chain). This specimen belongs to a study of identifying expanded T cells in peripheral blood. The CDR3 is 14 residues long. Per the germline V gene, CDR1 is SGHTA and CDR2 is FQGNSA. The ends lost 5 bases at V and 2 bases at J; junction bases unmatched: 4. Profiled with immunoSEQ multiplex PCR; TCRdb holds only in-frame clones, not every one. The data show around 80,000 clones, around 90% seen once. Healthy donors had no documented immune events, such as infections, while sampled. Specimen: blood. The TCR was taken from a person between 18 and 75 years old in good health. V is TRBV7-2 and J is TRBJ2-7; 9 bases fit TRBD2. The CDR3 here is CASSPGLATYEQYF. The CDR3, as DNA: TGTGCCAGCAGCCCCGGACTAGCGACCTACGAGCAGTACTTC.